One and the same sample provided the 20 T cell receptor beta chains below, sequenced in a study of beta chain features in type 1 diabetes. Expressed TCRB transcripts were sequenced because the entire RNA isolate underwent reverse transcription. Sequencing was performed with immunoSEQ multiplex PCR; in TCRdb, only in-frame clones are kept and a portion is missing. The sample has 250,000 or so clones, 25% to 35% seen once. The material sequenced was central memory CD4+ T cells from blood. Every receptor here comes from a man in his thirties or forties in good health.

On this clone itself: This CDR3 is also generated by other DNA sequences in the sample. The chain links TRBV29-1 to TRBJ1-2, with TRBD1 matching over 7 bases. Trimming took 4 bases from V and 2 from J; bases not matched to a gene: 7. CDR3 length equals 14 residues. Germline V gene lookup returns CDR1 SQVTM and CDR2 ANQGSEA. CDR3 sequence reads: CSVVGRGQNYGYTF. Here the CDR3 DNA reads TGCAGCGTTGTGGGCCGGGGACAGAACTATGGCTACACCTTC.

This clone appeared many times. The chain is built from TRBV28 and TRBJ2-1; D is tentatively TRBD1 or TRBD2 (5 bases each). Germline-derived CDR1 and CDR2 are MDHEN and SYDVKM. The CDR3 is 14 amino acids. V shed 4 bases and J shed 0 bases, with 7 bases lying between them. CDR3 DNA sequence: TGTGCCAGCAGTTCCGGGACCTCCTACAATGAGCAGTTCTTC. As protein: CASSSGTSYNEQFF.

This clone was counted a few times. Within the sample, other DNA sequences also encode this same CDR3. The V and J genes are TRBV2 and TRBJ1-5, with 11 bases matching TRBD1. CDR3 length: 14 residues. CDR1 and CDR2 from the germline V gene are SNHLY and FYNNEI. J lost 5 bases, V lost 7 bases, and 4 bases had no gene match. The CDR3 coding sequence is TGTGCCAGCATCCCGGACAGGGGGCATCAGCCCCAGCATTTT. Amino acids: CASIPDRGHQPQHF. The variable domain in full, completed from reference TRBV2 and TRBJ1-5, reads EPEVTQTPSHQVTQMGQEVILRCVPISNHLYFYWYRQILGQKVEFLVSFYNNEISEKSEIFDDQFSVERPDGSNFTLKIRSTKLEDSAMYFCASIPDRGHQPQHFGDGTRLSIL.

The chain is built from TRBV30 and TRBJ2-4; TRBD2 matches 10 bases. Trimming took 0 bases from V and 5 from J; bases not matched to a gene: 7. CDR3 size: 16 residues. CDR1 GTSNPN and CDR2 SVGIG come from the germline V gene (reference sequence). CDR3 in amino acids: CAWSVRLAGAENIQYF. The DNA of the CDR3 is TGTGCCTGGAGTGTAAGGCTAGCGGGAGCGGAAAACATTCAGTACTTC.

This chain links TRBV6-5 with TRBJ1-2, with TRBD1 as a possible D gene (5 bases). CDR3 size: 12 residues. Trimming shortened V by 6 bases and J by 6 bases, and 11 bases separated the two germline ends. Germline V gives CDR1 MNHEY, CDR2 SVGAGI. DNA for the CDR3: TGTGCCAGCAGCCCAGGGTATCATGGCTACACCTTC. It specifies CASSPGYHGYTF.

The chain joins TRBV11-2 to TRBJ2-3, with 8 bases lining up with TRBD2. The V segment lost 6 bases and the J segment 5 bases; nucleotides outside the gene matches: 4. This CDR3 spans 13 amino acids. Germline V CDR1 and CDR2: SGHAT, FQNNGV. CDR3 sequence reads: CASRGTRGDTQYF. CDR3 DNA sequence: TGTGCCAGCAGGGGGACTAGGGGAGATACGCAGTATTTT.

This clone occurred many times. V gene TRBV10-3 combines with J gene TRBJ1-5, with D tentatively TRBD1 (5 bases). Germline values: CDR1 ENHRY, CDR2 SYGVKD. The V end was cut by 11 bases, the J end by 6 bases, with 17 bases between. The CDR3 contains 13 residues. The CDR3 loop is CASKKGAGQPQHF. CDR3 nucleotides: TGTGCCTCCAAAAAAGGGGCCGGTCAGCCCCAGCATTTT.

This chain joins TRBV5-6 and TRBJ1-1; TRBD1 is a possible D gene (5 bases). Trimming shortened V by 3 bases and J by 1 base, and 13 bases separated the two germline ends. This CDR3 spans 15 amino acids. Per the germline V gene, CDR1 is SGHDT and CDR2 is YYEEEE. CDR3 in amino acids: CASSSPGLANTEAFF. The CDR3 nucleotides read TGTGCCAGCAGCTCTCCGGGACTGGCGAACACTGAAGCTTTCTTT.

This clone has more than one count but fewer than ten. V gene TRBV7-9 combines with J gene TRBJ2-7, with 11 nucleotides matching TRBD2. In germline, CDR1 is SEHNR, CDR2 FQNEAQ (reference sequence). The trim removed 1 base at V and 1 base at J, leaving 3 bases unmatched. CDR3 length: 16 residues. CDR3 coding DNA: TGTGCCAGCAGCTTAGGCCCTAGCGGGAGGTCCTACGAGCAGTACTTC. Protein sequence: CASSLGPSGRSYEQYF.

This chain joins TRBV7-2 and TRBJ2-1; TRBD1 matches at 8 bases. Germline V CDR1 and CDR2: SGHTA, FQGNSA. The CDR3 spans 13 residues. The J segment lost 5 bases and the V segment lost 6 bases, leaving 3 bases of the junction unmatched. The CDR3 here is CASRTGGHNEQFF. CDR3 sequence (DNA): TGTGCCAGCAGAACAGGGGGGCACAATGAGCAGTTCTTC.

This clone was observed a handful of times. The rearrangement links TRBV2 to TRBJ2-1, with TRBD2 identical over 7 bases. J was trimmed by 0 bases and V by 8 bases; bases with no gene match: 13. This CDR3 has 17 residues. Germline lookup yields CDR1 SNHLY and CDR2 FYNNEI. In DNA form, the CDR3 reads TGTGCCAGCCCTGACCGCGGGGAGGGAAGCTCCTACAATGAGCAGTTCTTC. It codes for CASPDRGEGSSYNEQFF.

The chain combines TRBV11-2 with TRBJ2-1; the match to TRBD1 covers 9 bases. This CDR3 region has 17 residues. Trimming removed 5 bases from V and 4 bases from J; junction bases left unmatched: 12. From germline, CDR1 is SGHAT and CDR2 FQNNGV. The CDR3 is CASSGRLGTGFYNEQFF. The CDR3 DNA reads as TGTGCCAGCAGCGGCAGGTTAGGGACAGGGTTTTACAATGAGCAGTTCTTC.

This clone was found a few times. The genes are TRBV7-9 and TRBJ2-7; 12 bases agree with TRBD1. CDR1 and CDR2 (germline): SEHNR, FQNEAQ (reference sequence). This CDR3 has 15 residues. V trimming: 4 bases; J trimming: 7 bases; junction bases outside the gene matches: 8. The CDR3 bases are TGTGCCAGCAGCTCTTCGGGACAGGGGGCTCAAGAGCAGTACTTC. Amino acids: CASSSSGQGAQEQYF.

The chain carries TRBV10-3 and TRBJ2-3; D is possibly TRBD2 (5 bases). The germline CDR1 and CDR2 sequences are ENHRY and SYGVKD. The CDR3 consists of 15 residues. V lost 0 bases and J lost 4, with 11 bases in between. The CDR3 sequence: CAISESRGLADTQYF. The CDR3 bases are TGTGCCATCAGTGAGTCACGGGGATTGGCAGATACGCAGTATTTT.

This clone was counted many times. The rearrangement links TRBV2 to TRBJ2-5; no definite D call. The CDR3 extends over 13 amino acids. Per germline, CDR1 SNHLY and CDR2 FYNNEI. V lost 4 bases to trimming and J lost 4 bases, with 10 bases between them. This CDR3 is CASSGSTGETQYF. In DNA form, the CDR3 reads TGTGCCAGCAGTGGAAGTACGGGAGAGACCCAGTACTTC.

In its sample, this clone was seen a few times. The chain recombines TRBV27 with TRBJ2-5, with D uncertain. V lost 3 bases to trimming and J lost 5 bases, with 16 bases between them. The V gene's germline CDR1 is MNHEY and CDR2 SMNVEV (reference sequence). This CDR3 region has 15 residues. The CDR3 nucleotides are TGTGCCAGCAGTTTTTGGTCAGGTGGTGAGGAGACCCAGTACTTC. Translating gives CASSFWSGGEETQYF.

In this sample, this clone turned up a few times. J is TRBJ2-3 and V is TRBV29-1; D gene uncertain. Looked up from germline, CDR1 is SQVTM and CDR2 is ANQGSEA. This CDR3 is 12 amino acids long. V was pared by 1 base and J by 4 bases, with 6 bases between. CDR3 in amino acids: CSVEVNPDTQYF. As DNA, the CDR3 is TGCAGCGTTGAAGTCAACCCAGATACGCAGTATTTT.

The V gene is TRBV7-2, the J gene TRBJ1-1, with TRBD1 as a possible D gene (6 bases). Germline V gene data show CDR1 as SGHTA and CDR2 as FQGNSA. This CDR3 is 13 amino acids long. V lost 2 bases, J lost 5 bases, and 9 bases lay in between. This CDR3 reads CASSLRTETEAFF. The CDR3 DNA reads TGTGCCAGCAGCTTAAGGACAGAGACTGAAGCTTTCTTT.

The chain employs TRBV30 and TRBJ2-1, with a weak D call TRBD2 (6 bases). V was pared by 5 bases and J by 7 bases, with 15 bases between. In germline, CDR1 is GTSNPN, CDR2 SVGIG (reference sequence). This CDR3 comprises 13 residues. The CDR3 DNA sequence: TGTGCCTGGGAGACGGGGGTGATAAATGAGCAGTTCTTC. This gives the protein CAWETGVINEQFF.

This chain joins TRBV7-2 and TRBJ1-1; possibly TRBD1 for D (6 bases). The CDR3 spans 15 residues. Trimming cost V 1 base and J 10 bases, with 19 bases left between them. Germline V gives CDR1 SGHTA, CDR2 FQGNSA. The CDR3: CASSLEGSGEGGAFF. In nucleotides, the CDR3 is TGTGCCAGCAGCTTAGAGGGGTCAGGGGAGGGCGGAGCTTTCTTT.